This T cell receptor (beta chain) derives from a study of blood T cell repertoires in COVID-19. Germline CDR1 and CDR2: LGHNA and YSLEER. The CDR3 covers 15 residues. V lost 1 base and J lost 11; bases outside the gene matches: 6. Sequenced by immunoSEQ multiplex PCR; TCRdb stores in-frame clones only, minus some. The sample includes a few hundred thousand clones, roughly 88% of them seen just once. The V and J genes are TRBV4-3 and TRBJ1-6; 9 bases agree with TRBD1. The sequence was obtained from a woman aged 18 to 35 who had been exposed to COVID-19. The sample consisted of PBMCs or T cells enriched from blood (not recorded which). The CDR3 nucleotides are TGCGCCAGCAGCCAAGTCGGACAGGGGCGTACACCCCTCCACTTT. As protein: CASSQVGQGRTPLHF.